One sample yielded the 14 T cell receptor beta chains listed below, sequenced in a study of PD-L1 blockade in urothelial cancer. The time point denotes: peripheral blood 6 weeks after treatment start. Sequencing used immunoSEQ multiplex PCR; TCRdb keeps in-frame clones, though not all of them. The table lists around 80,000 clones, under 95% of them singletons. Sequenced material: PBMCs, taken around atezolizumab (anti-PD-L1) treatment. The receptor source for this set is a woman at least 80 years old with urothelial cancer.

CDR3 residues: CASSATGTTHYEQYF. CDR3 in DNA: TGTGCCAGCAGCGCAACCGGGACTACGCACTACGAGCAGTACTTC. The V gene is TRBV7-2, the J gene TRBJ2-7; 7 bases fit TRBD2. Per the germline V gene, CDR1 is SGHTA and CDR2 is FQGNSA. Trimming took 5 bases from V and 3 from J; bases not matched to a gene: 10. The CDR3 has 15 residues.

The chain combines TRBV2 with TRBJ2-2; no firm D call. From germline, CDR1 is SNHLY and CDR2 FYNNEI. The length of the CDR3 is 13 residues. The V and J ends lost 5 bases and 1 base respectively, with 5 bases between them. This chain's CDR3 is CASSRLNTGELFF. In DNA form, the CDR3 reads TGTGCCAGCAGTCGACTGAACACCGGGGAGCTGTTTTTT.

This chain links TRBV7-3 with TRBJ2-1; 13 nucleotides line up with TRBD2. V lost 8 bases, J lost 2 bases, and 0 bases stayed unmatched. This CDR3 comprises 14 residues. The germline V gene encodes CDR1 SGHTA and CDR2 FQGTGA. CDR3 nucleotides: TGTGCCAGCGGGACTAGCGGGACCTACAATGAGCAGTTCTTC. Protein sequence: CASGTSGTYNEQFF. The whole variable domain, remainder taken from reference TRBV7-3 and TRBJ2-1, is GAGVSQTPSNKVTEKGKYVELRCDPISGHTALYWYRQSLGQGPEFLIYFQGTGAADDSGLPNDRFFAVRPEGSVSTLKIQRTERGDSAVYLCASGTSGTYNEQFFGPGTRLTVL.

The chain recombines TRBV6-1 with TRBJ1-1; a weak D match, TRBD1 (6 bases). This CDR3 is 13 amino acids long. The germline V gene encodes CDR1 MNHNS and CDR2 SASEGT. CDR3 amino acids: CSGGQARRYEAFF. CDR3 DNA sequence: TGTTCCGGGGGGCAGGCCCGCCGATATGAAGCTTTCTTT.

The genes are TRBV5-5 and TRBJ2-7, with 9 bases fitting TRBD1. J gave up 3 bases and V 4 bases, and 11 bases lay outside the gene matches. This CDR3 contains 16 residues. Germline CDR1 SGHKS, CDR2 YYEKEE (reference sequence). The CDR3 DNA is TGTGCCAGCAGCCCGACAAGACTGGACAGGGGCTACGAGCAGTACTTC. It is translated as CASSPTRLDRGYEQYF.

The chain links TRBV6-1 to TRBJ2-4, with D unresolved. Trimming cost V 0 bases and J 0 bases, with 12 bases left between them. The CDR3 is made up of 17 amino acids. Germline V gene sequence: CDR1 MNHNS, CDR2 SASEGT. The CDR3 protein is CASSEAAGGLAKNIQYF. The CDR3, as DNA: TGTGCCAGCAGTGAAGCTGCAGGTGGCCTAGCCAAAAACATTCAGTACTTC.

This chain joins TRBV2 and TRBJ1-1; TRBD1 matches at 8 bases. Per germline, CDR1 SNHLY and CDR2 FYNNEI. The CDR3 loop spans 14 amino acids. V gave up 7 bases and J gave up 4 bases; unmatched junction bases: 8. Here the CDR3 reads CASILQGDRTEAFF. Written as DNA, the CDR3 is TGTGCCAGCATCCTACAGGGGGACCGCACTGAAGCTTTCTTT.

J is TRBJ2-7 and V is TRBV11-2; D might be TRBD2 (5 bases). Trimming removed 3 bases at V and 0 bases at J, with 12 bases between. This CDR3 is built from 15 residues. The V gene's germline CDR1 is SGHAT and CDR2 FQNNGV. In DNA form, the CDR3 reads TGTGCCAGCAGCTTGTCAGCGGAGAGCTCCTACGAGCAGTACTTC. Protein: CASSLSAESSYEQYF.

The V and J genes are TRBV7-2 and TRBJ2-2, with D perhaps matching TRBD2 (6 bases). Germline V lookup: CDR1 SGHTA, CDR2 FQGNSA. This CDR3 region has 17 residues. The ends were cut back, 4 bases at V and 0 bases at J, with 15 bases in the middle. DNA of the CDR3: TGTGCCAGCAGCTCGCGAAAAACTAGCCCGAACACCGGGGAGCTGTTTTTT. It codes for CASSSRKTSPNTGELFF. Drawing the rest from reference TRBV7-2 and TRBJ2-2, the complete variable domain is GAGVSQSPSNKVTEKGKDVELRCDPISGHTALYWYRQSLGQGLEFLIYFQGNSAPDKSGLPSDRFSAERTGGSVSTLTIQRTQQEDSAVYLCASSSRKTSPNTGELFFGEGSRLTVL.

The J gene is TRBJ2-2, the V gene TRBV5-8; D perhaps matches TRBD2 (5 bases). CDR1 and CDR2 (germline): SGHTS, YDEGEE. V lost 4 bases to trimming and J lost 4 bases, with 11 bases between them. The CDR3 extends over 14 amino acids. DNA for the CDR3: TGTGCCAGCAGCCCGGTACGGGGCACCGGGGAGCTGTTTTTT. Translated: CASSPVRGTGELFF.

This clone was counted a single time. This chain connects TRBV27 to TRBJ1-2; D possibly corresponds to TRBD1 (5 bases). The ends were cut back, 2 bases at V and 3 bases at J, with 13 bases in the middle. The germline gives CDR1 MNHEY, CDR2 SMNVEV (reference sequence). CDR3 length: 15 residues. Written as DNA, the CDR3 is TGTGCCAGCAGTTTAAGGAGGGGACCTTACTATGGCTACACCTTC. Protein product: CASSLRRGPYYGYTF.

The chain links TRBV5-8 to TRBJ2-7; D possibly corresponds to TRBD1 (5 bases). With 0 bases removed from V and 4 bases from J, the gap between germline ends came to 11 bases. The length of the CDR3 is 14 residues. Germline V gene data show CDR1 as SGHTS and CDR2 as YDEGEE. Here the CDR3 DNA reads TGTGCCAGCAGCTTGGGGCAGGGCTTATACGAGCAGTACTTC. It yields the protein CASSLGQGLYEQYF.

J is TRBJ2-1 and V is TRBV6-4, with no clear D. V was shortened by 2 bases and J by 12 bases, with 14 bases between the two germline ends. Germline CDR1 and CDR2: MRHNA and SNTAGT. This CDR3 spans 13 amino acids. The CDR3 DNA reads TGTGCCAGCAGTGACGGTTTTGCAAACACGCAGTTCTTC. This gives the protein CASSDGFANTQFF.

Only one count was recorded for this clone. The chain combines TRBV27 with TRBJ2-2; D is possibly TRBD2 (7 bases). Germline CDR1 is MNHEY and CDR2 is SMNVEV (reference sequence). Trimming stripped 5 bases from V and 5 bases from J, with 18 bases between. The CDR3 is made up of 16 amino acids. The CDR3 DNA sequence: TGTGCCAGCAGTAGTCTTCAGGGGAGGGTAACCGGGGAGCTGTTTTTT. It specifies CASSSLQGRVTGELFF.